Following are 13 T cell receptor beta chains from one sample sequenced in a study of monozygotic twins with inflammatory bowel disease. TCRdb reprocessed the 5' RACE reads and keeps a single row for each CDR3 protein, giving no DNA. This table holds around 370,000 distinct CDR3 sequences. Sequenced sample: blood. These receptors all stem from a human donor with ulcerative colitis or Crohn's disease, or a healthy co-twin of an affected twin (not recorded which).

The chain combines TRBV5-6 with TRBJ1-1; TCRdb reports TRBD1, a call that lacks DNA to check it against. The germline V gene encodes CDR1 SGHDT and CDR2 YYEEEE. The CDR3 is made up of 16 amino acids. This chain's CDR3 is CASSLEGKLGGTEAFF.

This rearrangement joins TRBV7-2 to TRBJ2-1. The CDR3 totals 16 residues. Germline V gene lookup returns CDR1 SGHTA and CDR2 FQGNSA. The chain's CDR3 is CASSAKDRRLYNEQFF.

This chain uses TRBV19 with TRBJ2-3; the TCRdb D gene call, TRBD1, has no DNA to confirm it. Germline lookup yields CDR1 LNHDA and CDR2 SQIVND (reference sequence). The CDR3 runs 17 residues. Here the CDR3 reads CASSSRVRTGGGDTQYF.

The chain combines TRBV5-1 with TRBJ2-5. In germline, CDR1 is SGHRS, CDR2 YFSETQ. CDR3 size: 15 residues. The CDR3 is CASSLAPPTQETQYF.

CDR3 sequence: CASRNRGSSTTTQYF. The chain joins TRBV28 to TRBJ2-3; without DNA, the TCRdb call of TRBD1 cannot be checked. There are 15 residues in the CDR3. Germline V CDR1 and CDR2: MDHEN, SYDVKM.

This chain connects TRBV20-1 to TRBJ1-2; as DNA is missing, the TRBD1 call by TCRdb cannot be tested. This CDR3 spans 16 amino acids. CDR1 and CDR2 (germline): DFQATT, SNEGSKA (reference sequence). CDR3 protein: CSARADSSGGNYGYTF.

J is TRBJ2-1 and V is TRBV5-1. Per germline, CDR1 SGHRS and CDR2 YFSETQ. The CDR3 has 11 residues. Here the CDR3 reads CASSVLNEQFF.

The gene calls are TRBV11-2 and TRBJ2-1; TCRdb's D call, TRBD1, is unchecked because there is no DNA. Germline V lookup: CDR1 SGHAT, CDR2 FQNNGV. This CDR3 is built from 16 residues. The chain's CDR3 is CASSLLGTDTGTEQFF.

V usage is TRBV9 and J usage is TRBJ1-5. This CDR3 region has 13 residues. Germline lookup yields CDR1 SGDLS and CDR2 YYNGEE. The CDR3 loop reads CASSVGQDQPQHF.

V and J are TRBV12-3 or TRBV12-4 and TRBJ1-5. The CDR3 spans 16 residues. The CDR3 loop is CASSHGAGEANQPQHF.

CDR3: CASSEVDRSSNQPQHF. The chain uses TRBV2 and TRBJ1-5; TCRdb indicates TRBD1, and absent DNA this call remains unverified. This CDR3 contains 16 residues. In germline, CDR1 is SNHLY, CDR2 FYNNEI. Using reference TRBV2 and TRBJ1-5 for the parts outside the CDR3, the full variable domain is EPEVTQTPSHQVTQMGQEVILRCVPISNHLYFYWYRQILGQKVEFLVSFYNNEISEKSEIFDDQFSVERPDGSNFTLKIRSTKLEDSAMYFCASSEVDRSSNQPQHFGDGTRLSIL.

This rearrangement joins TRBV20-1 to TRBJ2-1; TCRdb gives TRBD1 as the D gene, but with no DNA this cannot be confirmed. CDR1 is DFQATT, CDR2 SNEGSKA, per germline (reference sequence). The CDR3 length is 13 residues. CDR3 sequence reads: CSAPWTEHHEQFF.

The chain is built from TRBV12-3 or TRBV12-4 and TRBJ2-7. This CDR3 has 13 residues. This CDR3 is CASSQPTSYEQYF.